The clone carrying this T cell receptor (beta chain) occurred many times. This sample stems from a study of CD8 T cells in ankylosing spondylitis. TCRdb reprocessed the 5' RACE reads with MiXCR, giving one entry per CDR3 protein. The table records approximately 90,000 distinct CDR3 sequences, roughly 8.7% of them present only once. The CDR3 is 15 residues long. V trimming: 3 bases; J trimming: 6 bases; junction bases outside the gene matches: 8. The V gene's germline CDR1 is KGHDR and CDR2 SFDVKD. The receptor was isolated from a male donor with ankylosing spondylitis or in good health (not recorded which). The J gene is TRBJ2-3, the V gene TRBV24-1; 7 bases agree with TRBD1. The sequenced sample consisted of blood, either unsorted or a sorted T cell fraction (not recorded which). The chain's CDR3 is CATSDPGTAVDTQYF. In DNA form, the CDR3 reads TGTGCCACCAGTGATCCAGGGACAGCAGTGGATACGCAGTATTTT.